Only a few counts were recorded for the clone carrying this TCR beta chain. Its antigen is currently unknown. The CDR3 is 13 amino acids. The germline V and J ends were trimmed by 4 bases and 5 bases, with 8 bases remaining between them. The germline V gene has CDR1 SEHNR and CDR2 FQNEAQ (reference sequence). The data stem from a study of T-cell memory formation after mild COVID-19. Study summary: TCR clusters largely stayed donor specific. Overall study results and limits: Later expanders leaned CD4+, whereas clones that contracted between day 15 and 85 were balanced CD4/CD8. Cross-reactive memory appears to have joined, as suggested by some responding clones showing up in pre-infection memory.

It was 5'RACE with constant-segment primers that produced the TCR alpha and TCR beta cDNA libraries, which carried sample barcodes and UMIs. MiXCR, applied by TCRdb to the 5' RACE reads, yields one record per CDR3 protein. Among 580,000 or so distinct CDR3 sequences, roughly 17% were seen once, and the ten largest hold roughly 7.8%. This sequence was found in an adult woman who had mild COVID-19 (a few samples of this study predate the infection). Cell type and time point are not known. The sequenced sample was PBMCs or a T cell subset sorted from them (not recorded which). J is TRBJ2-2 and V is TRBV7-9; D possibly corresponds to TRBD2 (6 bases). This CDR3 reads CASSWRGTGELFF. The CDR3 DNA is TGTGCCAGCAGCTGGAGGGGAACCGGGGAGCTGTTTTTT.